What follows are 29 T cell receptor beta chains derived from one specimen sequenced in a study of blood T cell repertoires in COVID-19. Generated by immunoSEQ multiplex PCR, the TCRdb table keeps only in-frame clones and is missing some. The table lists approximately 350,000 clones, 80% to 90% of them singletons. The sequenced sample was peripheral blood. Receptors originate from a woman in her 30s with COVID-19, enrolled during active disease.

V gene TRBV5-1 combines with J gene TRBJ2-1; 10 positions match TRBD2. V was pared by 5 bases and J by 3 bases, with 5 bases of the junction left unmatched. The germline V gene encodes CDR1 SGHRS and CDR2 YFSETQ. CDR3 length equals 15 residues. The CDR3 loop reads CASRVIAGGYNEQFF. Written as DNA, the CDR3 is TGCGCCAGCAGAGTTATAGCGGGGGGCTACAATGAGCAGTTCTTC.

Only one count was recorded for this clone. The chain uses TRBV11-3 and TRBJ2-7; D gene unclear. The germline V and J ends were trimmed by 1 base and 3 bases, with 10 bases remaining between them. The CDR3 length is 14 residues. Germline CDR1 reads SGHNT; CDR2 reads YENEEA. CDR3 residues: CASSLGPRSYEQYV. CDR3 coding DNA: TGTGCCAGCAGCTTAGGGCCTAGGAGCTACGAGCAGTACGTC.

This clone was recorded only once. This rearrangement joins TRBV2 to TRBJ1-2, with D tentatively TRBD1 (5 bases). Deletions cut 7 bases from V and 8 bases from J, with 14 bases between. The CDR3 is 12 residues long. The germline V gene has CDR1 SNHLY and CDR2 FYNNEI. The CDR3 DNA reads TGTGCCAGCAACAGGACACCCCTGGGCTACACCTTC. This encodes CASNRTPLGYTF.

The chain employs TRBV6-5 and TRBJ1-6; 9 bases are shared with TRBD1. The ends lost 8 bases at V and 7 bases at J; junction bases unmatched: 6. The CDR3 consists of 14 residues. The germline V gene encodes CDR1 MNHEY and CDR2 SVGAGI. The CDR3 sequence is CASRQGEINSPLHF. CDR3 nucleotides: TGTGCCAGCCGACAGGGGGAAATCAATTCACCCCTCCACTTT.

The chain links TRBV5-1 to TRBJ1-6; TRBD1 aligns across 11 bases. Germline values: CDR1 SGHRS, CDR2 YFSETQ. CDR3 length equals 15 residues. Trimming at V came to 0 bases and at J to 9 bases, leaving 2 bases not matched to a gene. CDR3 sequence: CASSLGGTGGSPLHF. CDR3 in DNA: TGCGCCAGCAGCTTGGGAGGGACAGGGGGTTCACCCCTCCACTTT.

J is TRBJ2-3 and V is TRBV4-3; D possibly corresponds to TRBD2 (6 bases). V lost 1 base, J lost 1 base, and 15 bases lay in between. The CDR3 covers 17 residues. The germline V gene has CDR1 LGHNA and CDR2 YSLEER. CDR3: CASSQGRDSSRTDTQYF. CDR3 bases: TGCGCCAGCAGCCAAGGCCGGGACTCATCCCGCACAGATACGCAGTATTTT.

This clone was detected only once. The chain's CDR3 is CASSNQGITNEKLFF. The DNA of the CDR3 is TGTGCCAGCAGTAATCAGGGGATAACTAATGAAAAACTGTTTTTT. This chain joins TRBV6-6 and TRBJ1-4; a possible D gene is TRBD1 (6 bases). The CDR3 is 15 amino acids. Germline V CDR1 and CDR2: MNHNY, SVGAGI (reference sequence). Trimming cost V 5 bases and J 1 base, with 11 bases left between them.

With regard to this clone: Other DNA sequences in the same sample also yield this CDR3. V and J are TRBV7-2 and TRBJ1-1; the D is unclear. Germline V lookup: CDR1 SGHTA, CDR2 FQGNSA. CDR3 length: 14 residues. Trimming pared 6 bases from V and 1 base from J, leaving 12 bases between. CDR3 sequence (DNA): TGTGCCAGCAGGTTAAGTGGCGGGAACACTGAAGCTTTCTTT. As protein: CASRLSGGNTEAFF.

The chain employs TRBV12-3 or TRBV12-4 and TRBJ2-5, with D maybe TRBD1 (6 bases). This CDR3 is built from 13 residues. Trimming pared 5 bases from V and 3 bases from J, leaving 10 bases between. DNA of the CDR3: TGTGCCAGCAGTAGGGACATCGAAGAGACCCAGTACTTC. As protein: CASSRDIEETQYF.

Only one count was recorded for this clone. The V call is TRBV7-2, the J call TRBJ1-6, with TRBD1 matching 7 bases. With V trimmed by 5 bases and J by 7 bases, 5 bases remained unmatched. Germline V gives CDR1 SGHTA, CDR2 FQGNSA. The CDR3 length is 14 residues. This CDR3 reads CASSPQGGNSPLHF. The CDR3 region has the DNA TGTGCCAGCAGCCCCCAGGGGGGAAATTCACCCCTCCACTTT.

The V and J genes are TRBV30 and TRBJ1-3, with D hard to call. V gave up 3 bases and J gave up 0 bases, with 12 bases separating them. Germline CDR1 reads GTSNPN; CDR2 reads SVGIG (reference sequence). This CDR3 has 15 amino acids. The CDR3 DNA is TGTGCCTGGAGCCAAACGGGAATCTCTGGAAACACCATATATTTT. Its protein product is CAWSQTGISGNTIYF.

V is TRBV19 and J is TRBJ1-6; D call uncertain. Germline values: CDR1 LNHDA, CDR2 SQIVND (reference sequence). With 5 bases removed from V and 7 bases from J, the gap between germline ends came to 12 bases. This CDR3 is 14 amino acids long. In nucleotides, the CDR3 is TGTGCCAGTAGTTACCAGGATGGGAATTCACCCCTCCACTTT. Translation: CASSYQDGNSPLHF.

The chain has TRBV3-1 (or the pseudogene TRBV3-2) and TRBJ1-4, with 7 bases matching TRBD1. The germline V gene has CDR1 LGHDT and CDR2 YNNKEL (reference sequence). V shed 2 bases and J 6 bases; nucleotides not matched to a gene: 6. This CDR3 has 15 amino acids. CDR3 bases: TGTGCCAGCAGCCAAACGACAGGGCGGGATGAAAAACTGTTTTTT. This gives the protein CASSQTTGRDEKLFF.

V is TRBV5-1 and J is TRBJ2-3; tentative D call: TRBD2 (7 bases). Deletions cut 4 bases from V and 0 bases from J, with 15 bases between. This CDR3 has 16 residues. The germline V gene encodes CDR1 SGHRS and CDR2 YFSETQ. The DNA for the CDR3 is TGCGCCAGCAGCCCGGGGGGCGGCCCCAGCACAGATACGCAGTATTTT. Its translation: CASSPGGGPSTDTQYF. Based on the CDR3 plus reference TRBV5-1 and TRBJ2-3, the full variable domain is KAGVTQTPRYLIKTRGQQVTLSCSPISGHRSVSWYQQTPGQGLQFLFEYFSETQRNKGNFPGRFSGRQFSNSRSEMNVSTLELGDSALYLCASSPGGGPSTDTQYFGPGTRLTVL.

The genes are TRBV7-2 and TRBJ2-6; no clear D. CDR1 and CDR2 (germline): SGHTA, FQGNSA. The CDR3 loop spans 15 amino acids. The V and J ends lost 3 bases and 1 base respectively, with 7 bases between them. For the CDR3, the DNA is TGTGCCAGCAGCTTCCGGGTATCTGGGGCCAACGTCCTGACTTTC. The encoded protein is CASSFRVSGANVLTF. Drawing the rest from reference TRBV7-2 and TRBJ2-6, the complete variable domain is GAGVSQSPSNKVTEKGKDVELRCDPISGHTALYWYRQSLGQGLEFLIYFQGNSAPDKSGLPSDRFSAERTGGSVSTLTIQRTQQEDSAVYLCASSFRVSGANVLTFGAGSRLTVL.

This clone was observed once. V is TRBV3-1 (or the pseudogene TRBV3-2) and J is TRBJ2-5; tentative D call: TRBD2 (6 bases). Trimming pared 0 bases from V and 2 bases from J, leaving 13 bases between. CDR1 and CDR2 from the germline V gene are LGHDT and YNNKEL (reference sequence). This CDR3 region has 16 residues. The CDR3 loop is CASSQDRGSGQETQYF. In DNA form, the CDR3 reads TGTGCCAGCAGCCAAGATCGGGGTAGCGGACAAGAGACCCAGTACTTC.

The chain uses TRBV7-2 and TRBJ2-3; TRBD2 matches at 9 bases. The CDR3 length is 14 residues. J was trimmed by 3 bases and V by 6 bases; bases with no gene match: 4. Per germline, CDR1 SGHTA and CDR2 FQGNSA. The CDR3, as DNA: TGTGCCAGCAGATCGGGACTAGCAACAGATACGCAGTATTTT. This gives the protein CASRSGLATDTQYF.

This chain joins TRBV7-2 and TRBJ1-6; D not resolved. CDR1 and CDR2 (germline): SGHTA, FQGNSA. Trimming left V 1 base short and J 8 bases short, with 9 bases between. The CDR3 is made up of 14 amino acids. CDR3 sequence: CASSLEGAYSPLHF. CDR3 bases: TGTGCCAGCAGCTTAGAGGGAGCTTATTCACCCCTCCACTTT. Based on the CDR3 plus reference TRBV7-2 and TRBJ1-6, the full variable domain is GAGVSQSPSNKVTEKGKDVELRCDPISGHTALYWYRQSLGQGLEFLIYFQGNSAPDKSGLPSDRFSAERTGGSVSTLTIQRTQQEDSAVYLCASSLEGAYSPLHFGNGTRLTVT.

CDR3 DNA sequence: TGTGCCAGCAGTTCAACGGGACAAGAAGCTTTCTTT. Its protein product is CASSSTGQEAFF. This chain uses TRBV6-2 or TRBV6-3 with TRBJ1-1; D might be TRBD1 (6 bases). Germline values: CDR1 MNHEY, CDR2 SVGEGT. V shed 4 bases and J shed 8 bases, with 11 bases lying between them. This CDR3 is 12 amino acids long.

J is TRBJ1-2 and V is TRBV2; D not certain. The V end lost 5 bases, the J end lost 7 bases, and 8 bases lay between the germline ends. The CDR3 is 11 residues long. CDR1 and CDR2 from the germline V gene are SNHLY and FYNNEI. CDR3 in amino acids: CASSQTAGYTF. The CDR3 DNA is TGTGCCAGCAGTCAAACTGCTGGCTACACCTTC. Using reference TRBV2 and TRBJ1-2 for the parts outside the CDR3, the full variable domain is EPEVTQTPSHQVTQMGQEVILRCVPISNHLYFYWYRQILGQKVEFLVSFYNNEISEKSEIFDDQFSVERPDGSNFTLKIRSTKLEDSAMYFCASSQTAGYTFGSGTRLTVV.

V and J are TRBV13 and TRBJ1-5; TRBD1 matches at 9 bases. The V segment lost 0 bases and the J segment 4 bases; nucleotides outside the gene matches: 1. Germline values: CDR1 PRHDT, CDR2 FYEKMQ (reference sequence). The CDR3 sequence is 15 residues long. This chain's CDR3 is CASSLGDRGNQPQHF. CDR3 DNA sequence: TGTGCCAGCAGCTTAGGGGACAGGGGAAATCAGCCCCAGCATTTT.

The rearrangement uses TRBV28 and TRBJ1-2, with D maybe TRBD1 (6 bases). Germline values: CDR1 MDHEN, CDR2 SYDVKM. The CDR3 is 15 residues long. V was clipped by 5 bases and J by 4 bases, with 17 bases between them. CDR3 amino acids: CASSEAQGRAYGYTF. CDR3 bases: TGTGCCAGCAGTGAGGCTCAGGGGCGCGCCTATGGCTACACCTTC.

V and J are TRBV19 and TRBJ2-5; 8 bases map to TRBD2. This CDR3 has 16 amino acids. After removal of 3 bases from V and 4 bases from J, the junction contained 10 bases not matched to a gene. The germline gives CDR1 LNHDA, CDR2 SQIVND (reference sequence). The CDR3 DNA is TGTGCCAGTAGTATTCGGCGGGAGGCCGTTCGAGAGACCCAGTACTTC. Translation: CASSIRREAVRETQYF.

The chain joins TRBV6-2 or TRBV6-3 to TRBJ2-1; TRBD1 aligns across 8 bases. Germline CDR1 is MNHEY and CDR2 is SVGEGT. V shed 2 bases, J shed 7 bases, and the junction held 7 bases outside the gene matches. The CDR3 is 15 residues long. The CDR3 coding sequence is TGTGCCAGCAGTTACATCCCGGACAGGGTGAATGAGCAGTTCTTC. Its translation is CASSYIPDRVNEQFF.

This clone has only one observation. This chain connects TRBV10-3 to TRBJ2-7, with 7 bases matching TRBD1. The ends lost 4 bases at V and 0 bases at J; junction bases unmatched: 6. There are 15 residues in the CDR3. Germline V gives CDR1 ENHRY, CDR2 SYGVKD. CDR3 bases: TGTGCCATCAGTGGCCGCGACAGGGTCTCCTACGAGCAGTACTTC. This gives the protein CAISGRDRVSYEQYF.

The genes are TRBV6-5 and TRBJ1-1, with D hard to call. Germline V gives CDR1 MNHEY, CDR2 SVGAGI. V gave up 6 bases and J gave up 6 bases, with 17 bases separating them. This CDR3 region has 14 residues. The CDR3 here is CASRPSPRVAEAFF. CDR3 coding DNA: TGTGCCAGCAGACCCTCCCCGCGGGTCGCTGAAGCTTTCTTT.

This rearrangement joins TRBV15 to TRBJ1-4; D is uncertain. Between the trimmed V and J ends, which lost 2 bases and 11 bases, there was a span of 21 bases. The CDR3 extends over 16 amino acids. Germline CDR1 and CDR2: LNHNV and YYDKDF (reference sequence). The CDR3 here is CATSRWAVVPLTKLFF. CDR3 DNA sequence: TGTGCCACCAGCAGATGGGCCGTAGTACCGCTAACCAAACTGTTTTTT. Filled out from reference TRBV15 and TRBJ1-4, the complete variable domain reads DAMVIQNPRYQVTQFGKPVTLSCSQTLNHNVMYWYQQKSSQAPKLLFHYYDKDFNNEADTPDNFQSRRPNTSFCFLDIRSPGLGDTAMYLCATSRWAVVPLTKLFFGSGTQLSVL.

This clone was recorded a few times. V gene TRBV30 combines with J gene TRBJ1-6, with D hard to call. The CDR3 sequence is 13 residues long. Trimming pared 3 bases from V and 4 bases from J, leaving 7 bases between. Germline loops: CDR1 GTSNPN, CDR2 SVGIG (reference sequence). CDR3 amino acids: CAWRAEYNSPLHF. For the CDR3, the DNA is TGTGCCTGGAGGGCGGAGTATAATTCACCCCTCCACTTT.

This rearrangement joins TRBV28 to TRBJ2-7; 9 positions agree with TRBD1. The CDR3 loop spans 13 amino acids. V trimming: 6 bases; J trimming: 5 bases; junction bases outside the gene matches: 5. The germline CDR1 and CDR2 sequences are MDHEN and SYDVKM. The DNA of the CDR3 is TGTGCCAGCAGAAGAGACAGGGGGGACGAGCAGTACGTC. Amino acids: CASRRDRGDEQYV.